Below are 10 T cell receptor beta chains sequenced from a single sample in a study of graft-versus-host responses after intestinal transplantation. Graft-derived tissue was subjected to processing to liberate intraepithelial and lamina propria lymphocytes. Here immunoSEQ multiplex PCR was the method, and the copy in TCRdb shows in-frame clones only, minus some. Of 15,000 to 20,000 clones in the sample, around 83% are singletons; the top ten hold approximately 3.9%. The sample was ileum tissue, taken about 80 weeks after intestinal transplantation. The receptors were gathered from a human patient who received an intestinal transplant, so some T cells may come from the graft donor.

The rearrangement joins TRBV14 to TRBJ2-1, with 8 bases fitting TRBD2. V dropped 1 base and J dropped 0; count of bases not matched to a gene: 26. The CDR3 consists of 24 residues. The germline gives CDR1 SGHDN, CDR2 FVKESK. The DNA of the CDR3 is TGTGCCAGCAGCCAAGTGGGAAATATCGTGCGGGCGGGGGGCCTTACTATCTCCTACAATGAGCAGTTCTTC. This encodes CASSQVGNIVRAGGLTISYNEQFF.

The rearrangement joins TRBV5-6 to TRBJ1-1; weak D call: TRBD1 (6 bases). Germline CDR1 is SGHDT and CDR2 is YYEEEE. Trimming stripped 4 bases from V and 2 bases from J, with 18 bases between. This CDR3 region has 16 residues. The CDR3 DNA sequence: TGTGCCAGCAGCCTCCGGAACAGGGTTTACAACACTGAAGCTTTCTTT. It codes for CASSLRNRVYNTEAFF.

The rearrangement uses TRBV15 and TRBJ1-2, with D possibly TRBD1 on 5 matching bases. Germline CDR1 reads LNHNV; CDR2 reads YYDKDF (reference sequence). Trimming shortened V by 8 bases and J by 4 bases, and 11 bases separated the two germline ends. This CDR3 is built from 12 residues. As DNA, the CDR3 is TGTGCCACCGGGATCGACAGCTATGGCTACACCTTC. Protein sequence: CATGIDSYGYTF. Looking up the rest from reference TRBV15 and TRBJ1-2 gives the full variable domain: DAMVIQNPRYQVTQFGKPVTLSCSQTLNHNVMYWYQQKSSQAPKLLFHYYDKDFNNEADTPDNFQSRRPNTSFCFLDIRSPGLGDTAMYLCATGIDSYGYTFGSGTRLTVV.

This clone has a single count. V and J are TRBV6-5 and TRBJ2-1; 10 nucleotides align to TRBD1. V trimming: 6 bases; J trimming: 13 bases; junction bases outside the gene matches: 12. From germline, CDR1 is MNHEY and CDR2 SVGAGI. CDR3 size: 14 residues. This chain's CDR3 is CASRSPGQGTSQFF. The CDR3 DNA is TGTGCCAGCAGGTCTCCGGGACAGGGGACTTCCCAGTTCTTC.

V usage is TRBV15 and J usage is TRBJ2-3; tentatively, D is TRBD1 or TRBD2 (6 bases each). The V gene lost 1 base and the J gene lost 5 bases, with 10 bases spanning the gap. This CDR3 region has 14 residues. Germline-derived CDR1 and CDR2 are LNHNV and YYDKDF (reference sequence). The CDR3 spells CATSRGGAEDTQYF. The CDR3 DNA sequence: TGTGCCACCAGCAGAGGGGGGGCCGAAGATACGCAGTATTTT.

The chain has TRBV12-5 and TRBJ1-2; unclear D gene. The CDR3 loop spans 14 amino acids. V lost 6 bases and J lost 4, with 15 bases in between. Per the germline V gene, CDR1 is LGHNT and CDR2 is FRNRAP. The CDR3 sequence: CASGISGRFYGYTF. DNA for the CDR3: TGTGCTAGTGGCATCTCCGGACGGTTCTATGGCTACACCTTC.

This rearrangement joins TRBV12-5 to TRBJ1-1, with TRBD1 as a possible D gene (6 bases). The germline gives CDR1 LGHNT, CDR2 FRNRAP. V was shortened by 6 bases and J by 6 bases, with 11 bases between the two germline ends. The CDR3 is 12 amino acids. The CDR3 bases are TGTGCTAGTGGCTGGGAGGGGGCTGAAGCTTTCTTT. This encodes CASGWEGAEAFF.

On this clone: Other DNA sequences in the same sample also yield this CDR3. Here the CDR3 reads CASSYSRGGNEQFF. CDR3 sequence (DNA): TGTGCCAGCAGTTACTCGAGAGGGGGCAATGAGCAGTTCTTC. This chain links TRBV6-5 with TRBJ2-1; D may be TRBD1 (6 bases). Germline CDR1 and CDR2: MNHEY and SVGAGI. The CDR3 contains 14 residues. V was cut by 0 bases and J by 6 bases, with 9 bases left in between.

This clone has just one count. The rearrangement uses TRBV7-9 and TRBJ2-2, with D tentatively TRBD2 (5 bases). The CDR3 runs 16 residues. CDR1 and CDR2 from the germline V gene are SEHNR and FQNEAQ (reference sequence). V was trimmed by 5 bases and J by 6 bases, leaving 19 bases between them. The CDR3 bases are TGTGCCAGCAGCACCCAACACCCTAATAGCGCCGGGGAGCTGTTTTTT. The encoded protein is CASSTQHPNSAGELFF.

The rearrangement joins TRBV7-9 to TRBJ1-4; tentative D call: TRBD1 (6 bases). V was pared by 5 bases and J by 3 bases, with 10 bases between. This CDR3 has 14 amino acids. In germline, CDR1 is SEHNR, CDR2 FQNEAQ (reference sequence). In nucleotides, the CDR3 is TGTGCCAGCAGCCTCAGGGGTGCTAATGAAAAACTGTTTTTT. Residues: CASSLRGANEKLFF.